This TCR beta chain stems from a study of blood T cells in healthy people across ages. A remark on this clonotype: Its target is not known.

Findings and limits, study-wide: Unsorted PBMCs ruled out conclusive naive versus antigen-experienced comparison. As naive T cell percentage varied, TCR beta diversity correlated strongly with it.

A second PCR of roughly 7 to 11 cycles used a sample-barcoded 5' primer and a J-beta primer mix. TCRdb reprocessed the 5' RACE reads with MiXCR, giving one entry per CDR3 protein. The sample shows 650,000 to 900,000 distinct CDR3 sequences, approximately 67% of them seen only once. In each sample, at least 6.5 million PBMCs were isolated. The sequenced material came from blood. The sequence came from a man aged 30-40 years in good health.

CDR3 sequence reads: CASSFGEQETQYF. The CDR3 region has the DNA TGTGCCAGCAGCTTCGGGGAGCAAGAGACCCAGTACTTC. This sequence joins TRBV11-1 and TRBJ2-5; the D gene is possibly TRBD2 (5 bases). Trimming left V 3 bases short and J 2 bases short, with 7 bases between. Per the germline V gene, CDR1 is SGHAT and CDR2 is FQDESV (reference sequence). CDR3 length equals 13 residues. Supplemented by reference TRBV11-1 and TRBJ2-5, the full variable domain reads EAEVAQSPRYKITEKSQAVAFWCDPISGHATLYWYRQILGQGPELLVQFQDESVVDDSQLPKDRFSAERLKGVDSTLKIQPAELGDSAMYLCASSFGEQETQYFGPGTRLLVL.